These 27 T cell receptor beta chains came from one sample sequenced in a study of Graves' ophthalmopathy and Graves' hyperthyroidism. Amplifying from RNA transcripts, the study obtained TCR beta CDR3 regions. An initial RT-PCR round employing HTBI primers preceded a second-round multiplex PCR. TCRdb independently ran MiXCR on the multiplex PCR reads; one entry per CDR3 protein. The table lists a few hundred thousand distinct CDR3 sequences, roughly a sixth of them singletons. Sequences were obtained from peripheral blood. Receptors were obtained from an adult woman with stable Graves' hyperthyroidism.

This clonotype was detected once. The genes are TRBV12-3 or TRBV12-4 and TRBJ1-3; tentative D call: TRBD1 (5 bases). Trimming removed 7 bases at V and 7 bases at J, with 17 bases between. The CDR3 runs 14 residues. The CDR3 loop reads CASTLGRERNTIYF. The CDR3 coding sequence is TGTGCCAGCACCCTGGGCAGGGAGCGGAACACCATATATTTT.

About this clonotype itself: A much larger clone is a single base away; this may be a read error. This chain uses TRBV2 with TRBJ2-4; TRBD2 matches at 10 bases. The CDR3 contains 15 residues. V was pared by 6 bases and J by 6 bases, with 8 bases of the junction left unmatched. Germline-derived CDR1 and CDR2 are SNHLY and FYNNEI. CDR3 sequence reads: CASSTLAGDRNIQYF. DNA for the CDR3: TGTGCCAGCAGCACTCTAGCGGGAGACAGAAACATTCAGTACTTC.

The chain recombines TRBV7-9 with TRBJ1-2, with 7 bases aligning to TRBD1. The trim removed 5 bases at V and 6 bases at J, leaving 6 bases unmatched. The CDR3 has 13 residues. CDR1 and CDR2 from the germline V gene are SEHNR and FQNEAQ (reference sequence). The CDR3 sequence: CASSPTGRHGYTF. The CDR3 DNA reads TGTGCCAGCAGCCCGACAGGGAGACATGGCTACACCTTC.

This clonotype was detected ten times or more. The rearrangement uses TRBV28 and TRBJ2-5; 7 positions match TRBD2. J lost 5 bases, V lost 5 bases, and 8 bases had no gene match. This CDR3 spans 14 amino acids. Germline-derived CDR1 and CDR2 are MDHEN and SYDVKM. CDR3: CASSPGGPYETQYF. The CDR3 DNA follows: TGTGCCAGCAGTCCGGGAGGCCCCTATGAGACCCAGTACTTC.

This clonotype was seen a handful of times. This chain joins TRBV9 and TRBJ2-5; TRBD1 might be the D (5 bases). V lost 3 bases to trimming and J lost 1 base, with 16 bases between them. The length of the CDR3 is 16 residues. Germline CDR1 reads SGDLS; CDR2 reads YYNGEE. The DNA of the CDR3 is TGTGCCAGCAGCGCCCACAGGACACCCTTCCAAGAGACCCAGTACTTC. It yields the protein CASSAHRTPFQETQYF. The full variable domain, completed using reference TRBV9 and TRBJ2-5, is DSGVTQTPKHLITATGQRVTLRCSPRSGDLSVYWYQQSLDQGLQFLIQYYNGEERAKGNILERFSAQQFPDLHSELNLSSLELGDSALYFCASSAHRTPFQETQYFGPGTRLLVL.

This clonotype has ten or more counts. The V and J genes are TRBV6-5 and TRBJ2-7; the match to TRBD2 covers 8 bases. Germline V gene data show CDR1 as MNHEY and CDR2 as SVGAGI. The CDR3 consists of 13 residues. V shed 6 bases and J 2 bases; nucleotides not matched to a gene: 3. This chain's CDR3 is CASRGGLAYEQYF. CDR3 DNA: TGTGCCAGCAGGGGGGGACTAGCCTACGAGCAGTACTTC.

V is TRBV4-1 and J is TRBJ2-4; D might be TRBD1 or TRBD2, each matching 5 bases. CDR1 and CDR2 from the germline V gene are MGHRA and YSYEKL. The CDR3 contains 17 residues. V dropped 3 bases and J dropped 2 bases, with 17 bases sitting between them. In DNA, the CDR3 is TGCGCCAGCAGCCACCCCTCCCCTCGGGGACCCAAAAACATTCAGTACTTC. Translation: CASSHPSPRGPKNIQYF.

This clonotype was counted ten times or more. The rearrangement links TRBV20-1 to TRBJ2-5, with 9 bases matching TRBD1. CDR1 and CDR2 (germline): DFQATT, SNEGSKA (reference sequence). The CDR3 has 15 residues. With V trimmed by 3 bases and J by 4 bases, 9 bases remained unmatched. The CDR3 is CSASGDRGGSETQYF. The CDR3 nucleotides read TGCAGTGCTAGTGGCGACAGGGGGGGGTCAGAGACCCAGTACTTC.

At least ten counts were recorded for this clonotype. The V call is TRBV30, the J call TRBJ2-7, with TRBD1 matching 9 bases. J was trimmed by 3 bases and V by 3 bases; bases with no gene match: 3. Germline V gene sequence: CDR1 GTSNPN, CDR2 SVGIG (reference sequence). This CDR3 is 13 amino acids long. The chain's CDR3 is CAWRGQGIYEQYF. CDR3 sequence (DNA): TGTGCCTGGAGGGGACAGGGAATCTACGAGCAGTACTTC.

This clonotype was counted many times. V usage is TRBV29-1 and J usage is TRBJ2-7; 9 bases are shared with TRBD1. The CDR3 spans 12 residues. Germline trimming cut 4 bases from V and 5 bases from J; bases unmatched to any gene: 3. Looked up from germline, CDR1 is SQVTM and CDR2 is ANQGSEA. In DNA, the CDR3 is TGCAGCGTTGGGGACAGGGTCCACGAGCAGTACTTC. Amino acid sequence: CSVGDRVHEQYF.

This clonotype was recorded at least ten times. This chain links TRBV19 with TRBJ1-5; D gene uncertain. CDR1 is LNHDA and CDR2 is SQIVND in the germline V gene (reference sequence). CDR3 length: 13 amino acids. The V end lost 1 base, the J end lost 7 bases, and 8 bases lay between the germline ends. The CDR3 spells CASSIASVQPQHF. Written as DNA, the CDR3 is TGTGCCAGTAGTATAGCGTCGGTGCAGCCCCAGCATTTT. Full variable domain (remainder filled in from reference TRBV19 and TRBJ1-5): DGGITQSPKYLFRKEGQNVTLSCEQNLNHDAMYWYRQDPGQGLRLIYYSQIVNDFQKGDIAEGYSVSREKKESFPLTVTSAQKNPTAFYLCASSIASVQPQHFGDGTRLSIL.

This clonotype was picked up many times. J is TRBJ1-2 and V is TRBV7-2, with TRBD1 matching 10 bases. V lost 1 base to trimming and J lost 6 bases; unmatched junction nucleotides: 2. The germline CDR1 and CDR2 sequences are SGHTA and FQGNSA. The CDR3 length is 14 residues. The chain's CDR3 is CASSLGTGGNGYTF. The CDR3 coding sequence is TGTGCCAGCAGCTTAGGGACAGGGGGTAATGGCTACACCTTC.

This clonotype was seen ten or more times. In DNA form, the CDR3 reads TGTGCCAGCAGCCAAAATTACCCCCCAGCTTTCGCGAACACCGGGGAGCTGTTTTTT. Its protein is CASSQNYPPAFANTGELFF. The chain has TRBV4-2 and TRBJ2-2; D is unclear. Trimming took off 2 bases at V and 0 bases at J, with 19 bases between the two ends. The CDR3 covers 19 residues. The germline V gene encodes CDR1 LGHNA and CDR2 YNFKEQ.

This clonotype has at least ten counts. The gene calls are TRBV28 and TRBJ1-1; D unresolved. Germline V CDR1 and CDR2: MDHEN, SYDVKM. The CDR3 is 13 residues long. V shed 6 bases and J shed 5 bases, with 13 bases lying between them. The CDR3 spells CASSYGRGTEAFF. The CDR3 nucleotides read TGTGCCAGCAGCTATGGGAGAGGAACTGAAGCTTTCTTT.

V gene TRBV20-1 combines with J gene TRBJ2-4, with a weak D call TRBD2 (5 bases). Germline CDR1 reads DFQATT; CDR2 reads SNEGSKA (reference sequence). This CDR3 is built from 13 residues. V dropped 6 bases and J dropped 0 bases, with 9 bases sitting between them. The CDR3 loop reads CSAPGLAKNIQYF. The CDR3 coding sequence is TGCAGTGCCCCGGGATTAGCCAAAAACATTCAGTACTTC.

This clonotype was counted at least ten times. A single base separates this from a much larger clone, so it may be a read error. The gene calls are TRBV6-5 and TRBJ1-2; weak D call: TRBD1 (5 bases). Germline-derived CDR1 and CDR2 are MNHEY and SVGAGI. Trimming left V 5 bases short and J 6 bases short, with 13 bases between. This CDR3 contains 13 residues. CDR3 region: CASSHGTQNGYTF. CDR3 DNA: TGTGCCAGCAGTCACGGGACTCAGAATGGCTACACCTTC.

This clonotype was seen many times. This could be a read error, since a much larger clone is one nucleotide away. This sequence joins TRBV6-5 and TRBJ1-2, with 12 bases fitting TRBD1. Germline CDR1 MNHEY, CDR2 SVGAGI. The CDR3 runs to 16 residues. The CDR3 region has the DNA TGTGCCAGCAGTACTCTACCGGGACAGGGGGCCTTTGGCCACACCTTC. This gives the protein CASSTLPGQGAFGHTF.

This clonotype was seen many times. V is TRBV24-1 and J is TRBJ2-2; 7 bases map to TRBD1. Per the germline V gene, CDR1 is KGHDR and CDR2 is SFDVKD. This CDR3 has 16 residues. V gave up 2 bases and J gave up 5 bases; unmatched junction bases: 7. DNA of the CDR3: TGTGCCACCAGTGATTGGAACAGGGGCCTTACCGGGGAGCTGTTTTTT. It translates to CATSDWNRGLTGELFF.

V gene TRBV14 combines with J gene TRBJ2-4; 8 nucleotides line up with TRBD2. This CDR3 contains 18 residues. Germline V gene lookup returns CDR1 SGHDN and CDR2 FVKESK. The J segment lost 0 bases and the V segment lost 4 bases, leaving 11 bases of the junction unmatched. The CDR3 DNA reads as TGTGCCAGCAGCCCGGGAGGGCCCATCTCTCTAGCCAAAAACATTCAGTACTTC. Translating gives CASSPGGPISLAKNIQYF.

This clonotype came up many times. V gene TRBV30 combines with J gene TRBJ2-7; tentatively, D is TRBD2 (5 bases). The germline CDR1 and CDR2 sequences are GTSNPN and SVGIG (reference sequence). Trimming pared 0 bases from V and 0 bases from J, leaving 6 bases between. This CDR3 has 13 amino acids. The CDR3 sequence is CAWSVEASYEQYF. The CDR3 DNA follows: TGTGCCTGGAGTGTGGAGGCCTCCTACGAGCAGTACTTC.

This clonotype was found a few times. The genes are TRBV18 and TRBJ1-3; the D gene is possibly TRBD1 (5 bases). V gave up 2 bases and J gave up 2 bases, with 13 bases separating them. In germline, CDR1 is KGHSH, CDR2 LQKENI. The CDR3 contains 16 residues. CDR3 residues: CASSPEQALAGNTIYF. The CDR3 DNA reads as TGTGCCAGCTCACCAGAACAGGCCCTAGCTGGAAACACCATATATTTT.

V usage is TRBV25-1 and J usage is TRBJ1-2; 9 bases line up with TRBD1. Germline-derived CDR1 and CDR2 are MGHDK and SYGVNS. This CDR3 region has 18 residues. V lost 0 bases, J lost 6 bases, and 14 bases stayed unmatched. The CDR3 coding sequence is TGTGCCAGCAGTGAATATGGATTCGGGACAGGGAGGGAAAATGGCTACACCTTC. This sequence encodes CASSEYGFGTGRENGYTF.

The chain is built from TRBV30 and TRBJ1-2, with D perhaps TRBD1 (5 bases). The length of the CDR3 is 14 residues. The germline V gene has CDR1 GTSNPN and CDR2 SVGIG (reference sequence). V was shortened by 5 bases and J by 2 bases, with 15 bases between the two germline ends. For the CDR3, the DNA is TGTGCCTGGGCGGAGAGGGGCCTCAACTATGGCTACACCTTC. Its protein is CAWAERGLNYGYTF.

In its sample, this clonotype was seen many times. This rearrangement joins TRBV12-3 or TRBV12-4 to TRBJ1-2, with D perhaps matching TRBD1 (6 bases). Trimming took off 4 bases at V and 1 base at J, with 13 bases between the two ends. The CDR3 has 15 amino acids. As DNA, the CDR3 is TGTGCCAGCAGTTCCCCGGACAGACTTAACTATGGCTACACCTTC. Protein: CASSSPDRLNYGYTF.

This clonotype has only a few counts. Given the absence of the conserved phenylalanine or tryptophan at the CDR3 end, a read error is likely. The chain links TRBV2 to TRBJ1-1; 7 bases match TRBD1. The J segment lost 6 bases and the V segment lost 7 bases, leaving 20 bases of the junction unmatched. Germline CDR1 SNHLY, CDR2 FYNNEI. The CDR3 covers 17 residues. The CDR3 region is CASNPGGVGRRGSEAFL. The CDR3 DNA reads TGTGCCAGCAACCCAGGGGGAGTTGGGAGGAGGGGTTCTGAAGCTTTCCTT.

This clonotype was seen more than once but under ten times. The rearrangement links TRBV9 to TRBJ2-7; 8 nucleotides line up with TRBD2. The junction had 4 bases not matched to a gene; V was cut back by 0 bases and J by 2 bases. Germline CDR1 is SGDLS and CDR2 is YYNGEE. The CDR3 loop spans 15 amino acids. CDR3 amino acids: CASSVGTGGAYEQYF. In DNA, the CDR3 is TGTGCCAGCAGCGTAGGAACGGGAGGGGCCTACGAGCAGTACTTC.

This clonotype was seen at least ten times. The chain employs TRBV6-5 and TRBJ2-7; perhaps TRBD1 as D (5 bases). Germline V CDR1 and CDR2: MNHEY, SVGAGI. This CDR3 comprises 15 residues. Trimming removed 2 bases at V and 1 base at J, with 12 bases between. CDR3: CASSYDQGTSYEQYF. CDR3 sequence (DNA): TGTGCCAGCAGTTACGATCAGGGAACATCCTACGAGCAGTACTTC.